What follows are 18 T cell receptor beta chains derived from one specimen sequenced in a study of T cell responses to AZD1222 COVID-19 vaccine. This table comes from immunoSEQ multiplex PCR, and its TCRdb copy is limited to in-frame clones, with some not included. The sample lists about 140,000 clones, around nine tenths seen once, with roughly 4.7% in the top ten. The sample was peripheral blood, taken on day 0 of AZD1222 vaccination. These receptors originate from an adult in good health.

This clone was counted only a few times. The CDR3 sequence: CASSQDRQSYYGYTF. The CDR3 region has the DNA TGCGCCAGCAGCCAAGATAGGCAGTCATACTATGGCTACACCTTC. The V gene is TRBV4-1, the J gene TRBJ1-2; the D is unclear. The CDR3 length is 15 residues. Germline CDR1 is MGHRA and CDR2 is YSYEKL. V shed 0 bases and J shed 3 bases, with 11 bases lying between them.

The chain links TRBV24-1 to TRBJ2-1; TRBD1 matches 9 bases. The CDR3 is 16 amino acids. J was trimmed by 4 bases and V by 4 bases; bases with no gene match: 7. Looked up from germline, CDR1 is KGHDR and CDR2 is SFDVKD. The DNA for the CDR3 is TGTGCCACCAGTGACTCCGGGACAGGGAAATACAATGAGCAGTTCTTC. The encoded protein is CATSDSGTGKYNEQFF.

This clone has just one count. V is TRBV3-1 (or the pseudogene TRBV3-2) and J is TRBJ1-1; D is perhaps TRBD1 (6 bases). Germline V lookup: CDR1 LGHDT, CDR2 YNNKEL (reference sequence). The ends were cut back, 6 bases at V and 0 bases at J, with 14 bases in the middle. The CDR3 totals 15 residues. In nucleotides, the CDR3 is TGTGCCAGCAGGCCGACAGGATTCATGAACACTGAAGCTTTCTTT. It translates to CASRPTGFMNTEAFF.

This sequence joins TRBV5-4 and TRBJ1-1; D is ambiguous. Looked up from germline, CDR1 is SGHNT and CDR2 is YYREEE (reference sequence). CDR3 length: 17 residues. V was shortened by 1 base and J by 3 bases, with 19 bases between the two germline ends. Here the CDR3 reads CASSLFNSLGWHTEAFF. DNA for the CDR3: TGTGCCAGCAGCTTGTTTAACAGCCTCGGGTGGCACACTGAAGCTTTCTTT.

The chain is built from TRBV27 and TRBJ1-6, with D hard to call. Germline CDR1 reads MNHEY; CDR2 reads SMNVEV (reference sequence). The V end lost 6 bases, the J end lost 7 bases, and 10 bases lay between the germline ends. The CDR3 is 13 residues long. The CDR3 DNA is TGTGCCAGCAGGGGTCTCCAAAATTCACCCCTCCACTTT. It encodes CASRGLQNSPLHF.

The CDR3 nucleotides read TGTGCCAGCAGCACGACTAGTGGGGAGGGCCAAGAGACCCAGTACTTC. It codes for CASSTTSGEGQETQYF. The genes are TRBV11-3 and TRBJ2-5; the match to TRBD2 covers 7 bases. V trimming: 5 bases; J trimming: 1 base; junction bases outside the gene matches: 10. The CDR3 has 16 residues. Germline values: CDR1 SGHNT, CDR2 YENEEA.

This chain connects TRBV7-8 to TRBJ1-4; no definite D call. CDR1 is SGHVS, CDR2 FQNEAQ, per germline. The CDR3 is 14 amino acids. V was trimmed by 2 bases and J by 4 bases, leaving 8 bases between them. Here the CDR3 DNA reads TGTGCCAGCAGCTTAACCGCAATTAATGAAAAACTGTTTTTT. The encoded protein is CASSLTAINEKLFF.

The chain employs TRBV29-1 and TRBJ1-1; TRBD1 matches 7 bases. Germline values: CDR1 SQVTM, CDR2 ANQGSEA. The V segment lost 3 bases and the J segment 0 bases; nucleotides outside the gene matches: 10. This CDR3 is built from 16 residues. The DNA for the CDR3 is TGCAGCGTTGAGTCGGGACAGACACTTTTGAACACTGAAGCTTTCTTT. It yields the protein CSVESGQTLLNTEAFF.

The chain carries TRBV9 and TRBJ2-1; 11 bases map to TRBD1. CDR1 is SGDLS, CDR2 YYNGEE, per germline. V lost 0 bases to trimming and J lost 6 bases; unmatched junction nucleotides: 5. The CDR3 sequence is 16 residues long. The CDR3 loop reads CASSVARDRGVNEQFF. The CDR3 nucleotides read TGTGCCAGCAGCGTAGCTAGGGACAGGGGGGTCAATGAGCAGTTCTTC.

The chain combines TRBV29-1 with TRBJ1-2; no reliable D call. Germline lookup yields CDR1 SQVTM and CDR2 ANQGSEA. V gave up 2 bases and J gave up 1 base, with 2 bases separating them. There are 11 residues in the CDR3. This CDR3 is CSVEHNYGYTF. The DNA of the CDR3 is TGCAGCGTTGAACATAACTATGGCTACACCTTC.

The gene calls are TRBV5-1 and TRBJ2-7; 9 bases line up with TRBD1. Per germline, CDR1 SGHRS and CDR2 YFSETQ. The ends lost 4 bases at V and 4 bases at J; junction bases unmatched: 9. CDR3 length equals 15 residues. The DNA of the CDR3 is TGCGCCAGCAGCACGTGGACAGGGGAAGGGTACGAGCAGTACTTC. This codes for CASSTWTGEGYEQYF.

The chain joins TRBV3-1 (or the pseudogene TRBV3-2) to TRBJ1-1, with 7 bases aligning to TRBD1. In germline, CDR1 is LGHDT, CDR2 YNNKEL (reference sequence). V shed 4 bases, J shed 1 base, and the junction held 9 bases outside the gene matches. This CDR3 has 16 amino acids. The CDR3 is CASSPLGQPGNTEAFF. Written as DNA, the CDR3 is TGTGCCAGCAGCCCTTTGGGACAGCCAGGGAACACTGAAGCTTTCTTT.

The rearrangement links TRBV5-4 to TRBJ2-5, with unresolved D. The CDR3 has 17 residues. Germline V gene lookup returns CDR1 SGHNT and CDR2 YYREEE (reference sequence). With 0 bases removed from V and 1 base from J, the gap between germline ends came to 16 bases. This CDR3 is CASSLVATLSSQETQYF. CDR3 nucleotides: TGTGCCAGCAGCTTGGTGGCCACTTTGTCCTCCCAAGAGACCCAGTACTTC.

The V gene is TRBV5-1, the J gene TRBJ1-1; 8 bases fit TRBD1. Germline V gives CDR1 SGHRS, CDR2 YFSETQ. The CDR3 sequence is 16 residues long. V shed 2 bases and J 5 bases; nucleotides not matched to a gene: 11. Here the CDR3 DNA reads TGCGCCAGCAGCTTCGCCCCCAAGACAGGGGCAACTGAAGCTTTCTTT. Residues: CASSFAPKTGATEAFF.

The chain is built from TRBV28 and TRBJ1-2; 9 positions match TRBD1. J gave up 4 bases and V 6 bases, and 3 bases lay outside the gene matches. The CDR3 runs to 13 residues. The germline CDR1 and CDR2 sequences are MDHEN and SYDVKM. CDR3 region: CASRDRGSYGYTF. The DNA of the CDR3 is TGTGCCAGCAGGGACAGGGGATCCTATGGCTACACCTTC.

The chain has TRBV30 and TRBJ1-2; the match to TRBD1 covers 7 bases. V was clipped by 8 bases and J by 4 bases; unmatched bases: 7. The CDR3 is made up of 12 amino acids. Germline V gene lookup returns CDR1 GTSNPN and CDR2 SVGIG (reference sequence). As DNA, the CDR3 is TGTGCCGGCCCGACAGGGACCTATGGCTACACCTTC. It encodes CAGPTGTYGYTF.

The J gene is TRBJ2-7, the V gene TRBV28; maybe TRBD2 (5 bases). Germline-derived CDR1 and CDR2 are MDHEN and SYDVKM. Trimming took 7 bases from V and 2 from J, leaving 27 bases between them. The CDR3 covers 18 residues. The CDR3 bases are TGTGCCAGCATCTCCTCATTGAGGGATTCGGAAAACCCCTACGAGCAGTACTTC. Amino acid sequence: CASISSLRDSENPYEQYF.

The chain recombines TRBV7-8 with TRBJ2-1, with TRBD2 matching 7 bases. With V trimmed by 5 bases and J by 0 bases, 10 bases remained unmatched. This CDR3 spans 17 amino acids. Germline V gene sequence: CDR1 SGHVS, CDR2 FQNEAQ. CDR3 sequence reads: CASSEKLAKSSYNEQFF. The CDR3 DNA reads as TGTGCCAGCAGCGAGAAACTAGCGAAGAGCTCCTACAATGAGCAGTTCTTC.